This entry lists 4 T cell receptor beta chains sequenced from one sample in a study of Ad26.COV2.S vaccination and SARS-CoV-2 variants. TCRdb keeps only in-frame clones here, not all; method: immunoSEQ multiplex PCR. The sample contains around 270,000 clones, approximately 90% of which appear only once. The treatment here: some 20 received Ad26.COV2.S at low or high dose, single or two shots; roughly five received placebo; per-sample allocation not given. Vaccine and placebo recipients were sampled on day 63 after the first injection. Sequencing used peripheral blood, obtained in a trial of Ad26.COV2.S vaccine versus placebo. Receptor source: a person between 18 and 65 years old who received the Ad26.COV2.S COVID-19 vaccine or a placebo.

The V and J genes are TRBV6-4 and TRBJ2-1; perhaps TRBD2 as D (5 bases). This CDR3 is built from 20 residues. V lost 8 bases and J 1 base, leaving 30 bases between the germline ends. From germline, CDR1 is MRHNA and CDR2 SNTAGT. The CDR3, as DNA: TGTGCCAGCCCCCAATCAATAGCCACGGGGAATGTGCGATCCTACAATGAGCAGTTCTTC. Translating it yields CASPQSIATGNVRSYNEQFF.

The chain links TRBV7-9 to TRBJ2-5; possibly TRBD1 or TRBD2 for D (7 bases each). V lost 2 bases, J lost 4 bases, and 26 bases lay in between. Germline V gene lookup returns CDR1 SEHNR and CDR2 FQNEAQ (reference sequence). The CDR3 is made up of 19 amino acids. CDR3 in DNA: TGTGCCAGCAGCTTACCGCGGGGGACAGACGGAGGGATGGGAGAGACCCAGTACTTC. Translation gives CASSLPRGTDGGMGETQYF.

This chain connects TRBV5-1 to TRBJ2-7, with TRBD2 identical over 16 bases. Germline CDR1 and CDR2: SGHRS and YFSETQ. This CDR3 has 16 residues. The V and J ends lost 4 bases and 6 bases, in that order; junction bases with no gene match: 7. CDR3 loop: CASSPGTSGGAVEQYF. The CDR3 DNA reads as TGCGCCAGCAGCCCCGGGACTAGCGGGGGGGCAGTCGAGCAGTACTTC. Variable domain in full (rest from reference TRBV5-1 and TRBJ2-7): KAGVTQTPRYLIKTRGQQVTLSCSPISGHRSVSWYQQTPGQGLQFLFEYFSETQRNKGNFPGRFSGRQFSNSRSEMNVSTLELGDSALYLCASSPGTSGGAVEQYFGPGTRLTVT.

The chain combines TRBV19 with TRBJ1-1; no clear D. The CDR3 runs 13 residues. The germline V and J ends were trimmed by 3 bases and 5 bases, with 10 bases remaining between them. CDR1 LNHDA and CDR2 SQIVND come from the germline V gene (reference sequence). CDR3 sequence reads: CASSIRPLTEAFF. The CDR3 DNA reads as TGTGCCAGTAGTATCCGCCCTCTTACTGAAGCTTTCTTT.